This is a list of T cell receptor beta chains from one sample in a study of response to subunit inactivated influenza vaccine. TCRdb ran MiXCR on the RT-PCR reads and lists one entry per CDR3 protein. The sample has 550,000 to 800,000 distinct CDR3 sequences; 14% are singletons. The material was PBMCs from blood, obtained around two weeks before vaccination. Every receptor here comes from a man aged 50 to 60 who received an inactivated influenza vaccine. The CDR3 runs from the conserved cysteine through the conserved F or W. A D gene is named only where the DNA matches it firmly. Only part of the rows carry a size: once, few, many, or a class if the clone is expanded.

NA	NA	TRBV24-1	TRBJ2-1	CATSEGRTGEQFF	TGTGCCACCAGTGAGGGGCGAACGGGTGAGCAGTTCTTC
few	NA	TRBV7-6	TRBJ2-3	CASSLGVGSYTQYF	TGTGCCAGCAGCTTAGGTGTAGGCTCATATACGCAGTATTTT
NA	TRBD2	TRBV20-1	TRBJ2-2	CSARTRTSGGRIGELFF	TGCAGTGCTAGAACGCGAACTAGCGGGGGACGCATCGGGGAGCTGTTTTTT
few	NA	TRBV5-1	TRBJ2-7	CASSFMGDEQYF	TGCGCCAGCAGCTTCATGGGGGACGAGCAGTACTTC
few	NA	TRBV12-3/TRBV12-4	TRBJ2-1	CASSYLLRRLYTRYNEQFF	TGTGCCAGCAGTTACCTATTAAGACGGCTCTATACTCGCTACAATGAGCAGTTCTTC
NA	TRBD1	TRBV7-9	TRBJ2-3	CASSFRDRDTDTQYF	TGTGCCAGCAGCTTCCGGGACAGAGACACAGATACGCAGTATTTT
many	NA	TRBV5-1	TRBJ2-3	CASSLYSSTDTQYF	TGCGCCAGCAGCTTGTATTCAAGCACAGATACGCAGTATTTT
NA	NA	TRBV10-3	TRBJ2-7	CAISERDCYEQYF	TGTGCCATCAGTGAACGTGACTGCTACGAGCAGTACTTC
many	TRBD2	TRBV29-1	TRBJ2-1	CSGGLARWNEQFF	TGCAGCGGGGGACTAGCGAGATGGAATGAGCAGTTCTTC
many	NA	TRBV27	TRBJ2-1	CASSLVSGDPYNEQFF	TGTGCCAGCAGTTTAGTCAGCGGAGATCCCTACAATGAGCAGTTCTTC
NA	TRBD2	TRBV7-9	TRBJ2-7	CASSPGLAGANEQYF	TGTGCCAGCAGCCCCGGACTAGCGGGAGCTAACGAGCAGTACTTC